The entry below gives a single T cell receptor (beta chain) sequence along with its context. Here immunoSEQ multiplex PCR was the method, and the copy in TCRdb shows in-frame clones only, minus some. The profile shows 130,000 or so clones, 80% to 90% of them singletons. The germline V gene encodes CDR1 SGHRS and CDR2 YFSETQ. This CDR3 is 15 amino acids long. The trim removed 4 bases at V and 0 bases at J, leaving 3 bases unmatched. The data originate from a study of blood T cell repertoires in COVID-19. The specimen sequenced was peripheral blood. The chain links TRBV5-1 to TRBJ2-2; 7 bases fit TRBD1. The sequence derives from a man in his 70s with active or convalescent COVID-19. CDR3 loop: CASSTGTANTGELFF. As DNA, the CDR3 is TGCGCCAGCAGCACCGGGACAGCGAACACCGGGGAGCTGTTTTTT.